These T cell receptor beta chains were read from a single sample in a study of T-cell reconstitution after alpha-beta-depleted transplantation in children. TCRdb analysed the PCR reads with MiXCR anew, one entry per CDR3 protein. The sample yields 500,000 to 750,000 distinct CDR3 sequences, under 15% seen once. Source: PBMCs, mostly from graft donor cells, taken 360 days after TCRalphabeta/CD19-depleted stem cell transplant. The receptors here all came from a male patient younger than 18 who had a stem cell transplant for acute myeloid leukemia, so the T cells may come from the graft donor. The CDR3 runs from the conserved cysteine through the conserved F or W. A D gene is named only where the DNA matches it firmly. Size is omitted from some rows. Given values are once, few, many or a class for expanded clones.

D gene,V gene,J gene,clone size,CDR3 protein,CDR3 DNA
TRBD2,TRBV9,TRBJ2-7,NA,CASSVLAGVKDEQYF,TGTGCCAGCAGCGTCCTAGCGGGAGTTAAGGATGAGCAGTACTTC
TRBD2,TRBV5-1,TRBJ2-1,NA,CASSLELAGVGSYNEQFF,TGCGCCAGCAGCTTGGAGCTAGCGGGAGTAGGTTCCTACAATGAGCAGTTCTTC
NA,TRBV7-6,TRBJ2-3,many,CASTRRSGGTDTQYF,TGTGCCAGCACCAGGAGGAGTGGCGGCACAGATACGCAGTATTTT
TRBD2,TRBV4-3,TRBJ2-4,few,CASSLFFRTSQDIQYF,TGCGCCAGCAGCCTATTTTTCCGGACTAGCCAAGACATTCAGTACTTC
NA,TRBV29-1,TRBJ2-7,NA,CSVEGTVRYEQYF,TGCAGCGTTGAGGGGACCGTTAGGTACGAGCAGTACTTC
NA,TRBV12-3/TRBV12-4,TRBJ2-2,few,CASIPGRNRINAGELFF,TGTGCCAGCATCCCGGGACGTAACCGTATCAACGCCGGGGAGCTGTTTTTT
TRBD1,TRBV12-3/TRBV12-4,TRBJ1-1,many,CASSQDRVVEAFF,TGTGCCAGCAGTCAGGACAGGGTCGTTGAAGCTTTCTTT
TRBD2,TRBV7-2,TRBJ2-3,NA,CASSLNPGGTTDTQYF,TGTGCCAGCAGCTTAAATCCGGGAGGTACCACAGATACGCAGTATTTT
NA,TRBV6-5,TRBJ2-1,NA,CASSYLGGSYNEQFF,TGTGCCAGCAGTTACCTAGGTGGATCCTACAATGAGCAGTTCTTC
NA,TRBV4-2,TRBJ2-7,few,CASSQEFVQHYCYEQYF,TGTGCCAGCAGCCAAGAGTTTGTACAGCACTATTGCTACGAGCAGTACTTC
TRBD2,TRBV7-3,TRBJ2-1,NA,CASSSPGLASYNEQFF,TGTGCCAGCAGCAGCCCGGGACTAGCCTCCTACAATGAGCAGTTCTTC
TRBD2,TRBV6-5,TRBJ2-1,NA,CASSYLGRSRNEQFF,TGTGCCAGCAGTTACCTCGGGAGGTCCCGGAATGAGCAGTTCTTC
TRBD2,TRBV7-2,TRBJ2-7,NA,CASSVSGLAVSYEQYF,TGTGCCAGCAGCGTCTCGGGACTAGCGGTCTCCTACGAGCAGTACTTC
NA,TRBV12-3/TRBV12-4,TRBJ1-2,many,CASRDQRGANYGYTF,TGTGCCAGCAGGGACCAACGAGGAGCTAACTATGGCTACACCTTC
NA,TRBV20-1,TRBJ2-7,few,CSSNHRQDEQYF,TGCAGCTCAAACCATCGACAGGACGAGCAGTACTTC
TRBD2,TRBV18,TRBJ2-2,few,CASSPPGLALGGELFF,TGTGCCAGCTCACCACCTGGACTAGCGCTCGGCGGGGAGCTGTTTTTT
NA,TRBV6-1,TRBJ2-5,few,CASSNRVRETQYF,TGTGCCAGCAGTAATAGGGTTCGAGAGACCCAGTACTTC
TRBD2,TRBV18,TRBJ2-1,few,CASSPTPLAGGDYNEQFF,TGTGCCAGCTCTCCCACACCCCTAGCGGGAGGGGACTACAATGAGCAGTTCTTC
TRBD1,TRBV29-1,TRBJ1-1,few,CSGRRGQGNTEAFF,TGCAGCGGCCGTCGGGGACAGGGGAACACTGAAGCTTTCTTT
NA,TRBV7-7,TRBJ2-1,few,CASSPFDRRHNEQFF,TGTGCTAGCAGCCCTTTCGACCGCCGACACAATGAGCAGTTCTTC
NA,TRBV11-2,TRBJ2-3,NA,CASRPPWTPTTDTQYF,TGTGCCAGCAGGCCACCGTGGACGCCTACCACAGATACGCAGTATTTT
TRBD1,TRBV20-1,TRBJ2-5,few,CSARRTGETQYF,TGCAGTGCTAGAAGGACAGGAGAGACCCAGTACTTC
TRBD2,TRBV28,TRBJ2-5,NA,CASSLLTSARGETQYF,TGTGCCAGCAGTCTACTGACTAGCGCCAGAGGAGAGACCCAGTACTTC
TRBD2,TRBV20-1,TRBJ2-2,few,CSAPGLAENTGELFF,TGCAGTGCGCCGGGACTAGCGGAGAACACCGGGGAGCTGTTTTTT
NA,TRBV20-1,TRBJ2-1,many,CSAQPLYPYNEQFF,TGCAGTGCACAGCCCTTGTATCCATACAATGAGCAGTTCTTC
TRBD2,TRBV29-1,TRBJ2-7,many,CSVEGRLAAEQYF,TGCAGCGTTGAAGGCCGACTAGCAGCTGAGCAGTACTTC
TRBD2,TRBV20-1,TRBJ2-2,many,CSARTGKREWATGELFF,TGCAGTGCTAGGACGGGGAAGCGGGAGTGGGCCACCGGGGAGCTGTTTTTT
NA,TRBV20-1,TRBJ2-1,NA,CSASSFLKASNEQFF,TGCAGTGCTAGTAGTTTTCTTAAAGCCAGCAATGAGCAGTTCTTC
NA,TRBV6-5,TRBJ2-3,NA,CASSYAPTDTQYF,TGTGCCAGCAGTTACGCACCCACAGATACGCAGTATTTT
NA,TRBV7-2,TRBJ1-2,NA,CASSWGYTF,TGTGCCAGCAGCTGGGGCTACACCTTC
NA,TRBV20-1,TRBJ2-1,few,CSARSAGALSNEQFF,TGCAGTGCTAGAAGTGCTGGGGCCTTATCGAATGAGCAGTTCTTC
TRBD1,TRBV29-1,TRBJ1-2,few,CSVFPGQGSGYTF,TGCAGCGTTTTTCCCGGACAGGGATCAGGCTACACCTTC
NA,TRBV5-1,TRBJ2-1,many,CASSLGESSYNEQFF,TGCGCCAGCAGCTTGGGCGAAAGCTCCTACAATGAGCAGTTCTTC
NA,TRBV6-5,TRBJ2-7,NA,CASSYSRAGAGDSSYEQYF,TGTGCCAGCAGTTACTCGAGGGCAGGGGCGGGAGACTCCTCCTACGAGCAGTACTTC
TRBD1,TRBV5-1,TRBJ1-1,NA,CASNLGQGASGTEAFF,TGCGCCAGCAACCTGGGACAGGGGGCAAGTGGCACTGAAGCTTTCTTT
TRBD1,TRBV6-5,TRBJ2-7,NA,CASSYRAGGDEQYF,TGTGCCAGCAGTTACAGGGCAGGGGGCGACGAGCAGTACTTC
TRBD1,TRBV20-1,TRBJ2-7,many,CSAMWGWGQGTYEQYF,TGCAGTGCTATGTGGGGGTGGGGACAGGGGACCTACGAGCAGTACTTC
TRBD2,TRBV9,TRBJ2-1,many,CASSATSGASTDEQFF,TGTGCCAGCAGCGCGACTAGCGGGGCGAGTACCGATGAGCAGTTCTTC
NA,TRBV28,TRBJ2-1,NA,CASGPPTPGNEQFF,TGTGCCAGCGGACCGCCAACACCGGGCAATGAGCAGTTCTTC
NA,TRBV12-3/TRBV12-4,TRBJ2-1,NA,CASSLQGYSAQFF,TGTGCCAGCAGTTTACAAGGCTATTCAGCACAGTTCTTC
NA,TRBV11-2,TRBJ2-7,many,CASSLGHDGREQYF,TGTGCCAGCAGCTTAGGTCATGACGGTCGCGAGCAGTACTTC
TRBD2,TRBV7-8,TRBJ2-7,few,CASSRLAGNSYEQYF,TGTGCCAGCAGCAGACTAGCGGGGAACTCCTACGAGCAGTACTTC
NA,TRBV29-1,TRBJ1-4,once,CSVGDGTF,NA
TRBD2,TRBV20-1,TRBJ2-3,few,CSARVSGGLHSDTQYF,TGCAGTGCTAGAGTCAGCGGGGGGCTTCATTCAGATACGCAGTATTTT